The present entry profiles one T cell receptor (beta chain) with its context. Selection required adequate fresh-frozen tumor tissue plus more than two years' survival data. This record belongs to a study of glioma-infiltrating T cells after dendritic cell vaccination. Study context: The vaccine used monocyte-derived dendritic cells pulsed overnight with autologous tumor lysate. Patients received three intradermal dendritic cell vaccine injections at biweekly intervals.

Germline V gene lookup returns CDR1 WSHSY and CDR2 SAAADI. Between the trimmed V and J ends, which lost 7 bases and 2 bases, there was a span of 18 bases. This CDR3 has 15 amino acids. Primers: 60 V beta forward and 13 J beta reverse. The assay was immunoSEQ multiplex PCR, and TCRdb's table has in-frame clones only and misses some. The sample holds roughly 100,000 clones, under 90% seen once. This chain connects TRBV10-2 to TRBJ2-7; the D gene is possibly TRBD2 (6 bases). The input for sequencing was blood, taken before dendritic cell vaccination. The TCR was taken from a human donor with glioblastoma. CDR3 protein: CASTPGLPGPYEQYF. In DNA, the CDR3 is TGCGCCAGCACTCCGGGACTCCCAGGGCCCTACGAGCAGTACTTC.